The clone carrying this T cell receptor beta chain was recorded a few times. Its antigen is not known. The data were produced by immunoSEQ multiplex PCR, yet TCRdb's version contains in-frame clones alone and is incomplete. Of fewer than 30,000 clones in the sample, 72% were seen once. This specimen belongs to a study of PD-1 blockade in classical Hodgkin lymphoma. Overall study: With a 2-week interval, patients received intravenous nivolumab at 3 mg/kg. Study-wide results and caveats: There remain no defined causes for the repertoire differences, which possibly reflect disease activity or prior therapy.

The CDR3 spans 14 residues. Germline V CDR1 and CDR2: SGDLS, YYNGEE. V was clipped by 0 bases and J by 6 bases; unmatched bases: 5. As for time point: cycle 4 day 1 (C4D1), after less than 7 weeks of nivolumab. All the patients suffered relapse after autologous stem cell transplantation, and brentuximab vedotin exposure differed. The V and J genes are TRBV9 and TRBJ1-1; TRBD1 agrees at 7 bases. This clonotype was obtained from a human donor with classical Hodgkin lymphoma. This specimen was peripheral blood mononuclear cells (PBMCs), taken before the fourth cycle of nivolumab. CDR3: CASSVVTGRAEAFF. The CDR3 coding sequence is TGTGCCAGCAGCGTAGTGACAGGGCGAGCTGAAGCTTTCTTT.